The entry below describes one T cell receptor (beta chain). The sample is drawn from a study of T cells expressing NK-cell markers. Study background: Sorted CD3+CD56+NKG2C+, CD3+CD56+NKG2C- and CD3+CD56-NKG2C+ T-cell subsets were beta-chain profiled. The authors sequenced eight donors, of whom seven were HCMV-seropositive and one was seronegative.

5'RACE template switching built TCR beta cDNA with unique molecular identifiers. TCRdb derives one entry per CDR3 protein from the 5' RACE reads, leaving out DNA. The repertoire table contains about 150,000 distinct CDR3 sequences. The sample consisted of blood T cells: a sorted CD56 or NKG2C T cell subset, CD4+ or CD8+ T cells, or bulk PBMC T cells (not recorded which). The origin of this receptor is a woman between 50 and 59 years old in good health.

CDR3 loop: CASSPQLALVYSGANVLTF. V is TRBV7-8 and J is TRBJ2-6; without DNA, the TCRdb call of TRBD2 cannot be checked. Germline assignment: CDR1 SGHVS and CDR2 FQNEAQ. The CDR3 extends over 19 amino acids.